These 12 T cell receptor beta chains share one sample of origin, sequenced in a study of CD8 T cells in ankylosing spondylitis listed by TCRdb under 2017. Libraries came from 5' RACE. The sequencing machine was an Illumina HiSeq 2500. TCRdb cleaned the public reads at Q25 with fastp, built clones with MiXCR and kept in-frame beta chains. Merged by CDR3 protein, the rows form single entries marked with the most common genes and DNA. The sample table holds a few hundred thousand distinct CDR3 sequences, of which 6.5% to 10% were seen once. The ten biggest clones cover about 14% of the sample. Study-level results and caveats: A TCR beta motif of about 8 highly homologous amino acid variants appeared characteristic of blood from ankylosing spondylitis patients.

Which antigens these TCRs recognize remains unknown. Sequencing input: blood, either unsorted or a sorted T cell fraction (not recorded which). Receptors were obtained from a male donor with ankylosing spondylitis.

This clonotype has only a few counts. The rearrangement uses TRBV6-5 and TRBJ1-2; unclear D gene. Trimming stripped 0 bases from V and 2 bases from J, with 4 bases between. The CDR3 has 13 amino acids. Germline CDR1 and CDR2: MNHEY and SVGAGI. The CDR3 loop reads CASSYSKNYGYTF. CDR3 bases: TGTGCCAGCAGTTACTCGAAAAACTATGGCTACACCTTC.

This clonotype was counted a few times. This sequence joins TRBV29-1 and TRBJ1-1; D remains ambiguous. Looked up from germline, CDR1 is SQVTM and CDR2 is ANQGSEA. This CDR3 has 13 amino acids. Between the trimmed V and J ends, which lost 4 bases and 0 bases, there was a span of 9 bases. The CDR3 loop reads CSVADTMNTEAFF. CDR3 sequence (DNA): TGCAGCGTTGCCGACACTATGAACACTGAAGCTTTCTTT.

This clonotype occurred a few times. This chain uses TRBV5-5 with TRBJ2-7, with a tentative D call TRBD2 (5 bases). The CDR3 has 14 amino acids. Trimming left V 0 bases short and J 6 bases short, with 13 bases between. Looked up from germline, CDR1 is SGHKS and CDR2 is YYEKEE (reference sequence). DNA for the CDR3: TGTGCCAGCAGCTTGGGTCTAGCCCCACCCGAGCAGTACTTC. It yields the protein CASSLGLAPPEQYF.

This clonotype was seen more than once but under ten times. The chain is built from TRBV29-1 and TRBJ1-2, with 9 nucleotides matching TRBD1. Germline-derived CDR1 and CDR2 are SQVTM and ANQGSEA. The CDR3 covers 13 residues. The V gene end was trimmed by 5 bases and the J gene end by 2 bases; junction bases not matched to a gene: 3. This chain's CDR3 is CSVRQGENYGYTF. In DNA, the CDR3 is TGCAGCGTTAGACAGGGGGAGAACTATGGCTACACCTTC.

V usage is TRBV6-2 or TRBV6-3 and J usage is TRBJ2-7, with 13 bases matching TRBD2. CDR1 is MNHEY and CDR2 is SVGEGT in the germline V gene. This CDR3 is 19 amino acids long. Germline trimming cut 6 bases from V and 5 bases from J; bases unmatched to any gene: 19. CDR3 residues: CASRTPSRGPGTSGNEQYF. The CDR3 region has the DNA TGTGCCAGCAGGACCCCGAGCAGGGGACCTGGGACTAGCGGGAACGAGCAGTACTTC.

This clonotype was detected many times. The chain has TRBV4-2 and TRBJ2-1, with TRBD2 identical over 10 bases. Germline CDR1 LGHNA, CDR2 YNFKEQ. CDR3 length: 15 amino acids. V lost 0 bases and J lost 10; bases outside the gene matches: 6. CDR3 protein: CASSQDLTSGREQFF. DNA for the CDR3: TGTGCCAGCAGCCAAGATCTGACTAGCGGGCGCGAGCAGTTCTTC.

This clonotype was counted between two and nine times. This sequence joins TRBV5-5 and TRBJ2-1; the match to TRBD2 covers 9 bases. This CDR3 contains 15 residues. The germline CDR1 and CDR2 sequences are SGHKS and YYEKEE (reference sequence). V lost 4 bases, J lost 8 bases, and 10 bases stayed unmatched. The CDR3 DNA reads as TGTGCCAGCAGCCCAGGTAGCGGGAGTAACGATGAGCAGTTCTTC. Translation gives CASSPGSGSNDEQFF. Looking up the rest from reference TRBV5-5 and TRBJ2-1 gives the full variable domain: DAGVTQSPTHLIKTRGQQVTLRCSPISGHKSVSWYQQVLGQGPQFIFQYYEKEERGRGNFPDRFSARQFPNYSSELNVNALLLGDSALYLCASSPGSGSNDEQFFGPGTRLTVL.

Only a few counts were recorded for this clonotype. The CDR3 DNA reads as TGTGCCAGCAGCGTAGCTCCACAGTCCTACGAGCAGTACTTC. Amino acids: CASSVAPQSYEQYF. The chain employs TRBV9 and TRBJ2-7; D not resolved. Trimming took 0 bases from V and 1 from J, leaving 8 bases between them. The V gene's germline CDR1 is SGDLS and CDR2 YYNGEE. This CDR3 contains 14 residues.

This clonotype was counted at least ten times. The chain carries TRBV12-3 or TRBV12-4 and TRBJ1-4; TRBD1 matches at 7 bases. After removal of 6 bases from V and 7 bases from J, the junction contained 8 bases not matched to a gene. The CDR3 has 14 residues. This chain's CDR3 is CASSKPDRVEKLFF. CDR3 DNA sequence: TGTGCCAGCAGCAAACCCGACAGGGTTGAAAAACTGTTTTTT.

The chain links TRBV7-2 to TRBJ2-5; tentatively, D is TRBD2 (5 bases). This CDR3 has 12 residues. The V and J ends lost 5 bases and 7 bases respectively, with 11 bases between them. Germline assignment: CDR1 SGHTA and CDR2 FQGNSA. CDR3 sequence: CASSRGDGTQYF. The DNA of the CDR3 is TGTGCCAGCAGCCGGGGAGATGGGACCCAGTACTTC.

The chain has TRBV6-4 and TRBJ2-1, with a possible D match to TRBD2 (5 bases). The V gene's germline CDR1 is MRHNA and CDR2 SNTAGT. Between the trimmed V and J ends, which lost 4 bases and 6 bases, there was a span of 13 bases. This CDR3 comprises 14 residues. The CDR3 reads CASSARRPSNEQFF. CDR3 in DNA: TGTGCCAGCAGTGCCCGGAGGCCAAGCAATGAGCAGTTCTTC.

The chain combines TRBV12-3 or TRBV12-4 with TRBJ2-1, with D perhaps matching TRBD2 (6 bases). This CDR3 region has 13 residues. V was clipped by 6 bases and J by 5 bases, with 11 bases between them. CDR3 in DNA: TGTGCCAGCAGACTAGCCGAGGACAATGAGCAGTTCTTC. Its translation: CASRLAEDNEQFF.